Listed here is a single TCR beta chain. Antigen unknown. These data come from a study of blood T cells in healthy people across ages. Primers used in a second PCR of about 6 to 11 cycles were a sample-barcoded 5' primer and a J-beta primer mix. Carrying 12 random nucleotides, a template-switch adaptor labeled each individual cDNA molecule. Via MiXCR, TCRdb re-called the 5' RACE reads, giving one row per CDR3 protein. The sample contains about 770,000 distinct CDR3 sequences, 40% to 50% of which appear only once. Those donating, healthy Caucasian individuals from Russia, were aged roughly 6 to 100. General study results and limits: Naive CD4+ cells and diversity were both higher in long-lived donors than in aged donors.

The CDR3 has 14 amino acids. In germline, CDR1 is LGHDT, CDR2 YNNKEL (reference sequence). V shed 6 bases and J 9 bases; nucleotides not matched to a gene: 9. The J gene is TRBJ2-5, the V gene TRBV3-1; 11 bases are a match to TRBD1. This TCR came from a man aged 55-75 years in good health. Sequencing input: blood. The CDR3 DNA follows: TGTGCCAGCAGGGACCGGGACAGGGGGGCGGCCCAGTACTTC. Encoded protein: CASRDRDRGAAQYF.